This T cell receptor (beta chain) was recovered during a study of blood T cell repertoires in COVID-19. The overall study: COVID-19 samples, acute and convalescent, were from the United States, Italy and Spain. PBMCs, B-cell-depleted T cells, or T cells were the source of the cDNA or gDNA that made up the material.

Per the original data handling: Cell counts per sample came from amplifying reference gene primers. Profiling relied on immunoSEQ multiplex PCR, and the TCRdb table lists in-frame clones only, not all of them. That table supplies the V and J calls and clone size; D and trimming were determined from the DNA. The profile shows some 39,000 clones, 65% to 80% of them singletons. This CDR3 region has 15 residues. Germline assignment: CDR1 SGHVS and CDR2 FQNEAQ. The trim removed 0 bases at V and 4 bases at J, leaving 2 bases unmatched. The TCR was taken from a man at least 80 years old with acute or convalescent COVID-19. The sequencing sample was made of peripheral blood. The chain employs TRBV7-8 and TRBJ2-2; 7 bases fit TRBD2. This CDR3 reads CASSLAGGPTGELFF. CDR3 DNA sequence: TGTGCCAGCAGCTTAGCGGGAGGGCCCACCGGGGAGCTGTTTTTT.